This T cell receptor (beta chain) stems from a study of CXCR3-negative and CXCR3-positive naive CD8 T cells. Study at large: Each library held about 1.5 +/- 0.3 million TRB reads, 130 million to 150 million in total. Study results and limitations: Both naive subsets showed comparably high diversity, and memory CD8+ cells showed much lower diversity. Relative to CXCR3-negative naive cells, CXCR3-positive naive cells had more hydrophobic TRB CDR3s.

As concerns this clonotype: Its antigen is still unknown.

The TRB libraries of cDNA were built by UMI-labeled 5' RACE. No DNA is given; TCRdb re-called the 5' RACE reads and lists each CDR3 protein once. The specimen's table records some 140,000 distinct CDR3 sequences. This sequence was found in a human donor in good health. Some clones in this sample may be carry-over from other donors' samples. Sequencing used naive CXCR3+ CD8+ T cells from blood. The subset: CD45RO-CCR7+CD27+CD95- naive CD8+ T cells expressing CXCR3 (TNR3+).

The CDR3 region is CASSPTTGISYNEQFF. The rearrangement uses TRBV7-9 and TRBJ2-1; the TCRdb D gene call, TRBD1, has no DNA to confirm it. Germline V gene data show CDR1 as SEHNR and CDR2 as FQNEAQ (reference sequence). This CDR3 region has 16 residues.